This T cell receptor beta chain stems from a study of early T cells in non-severe SARS-CoV-2 infection. Unique molecular identifiers were attached to individual cDNA molecules. TCRdb called the 5' RACE reads again in MiXCR, with one record for every CDR3 protein. The data show roughly 63,000 distinct CDR3 sequences, roughly an eighth seen once. This clonotype was observed at least ten times. Germline is not matched at one junction end, which may reflect a read error. The TCR originated in an adult who was a healthcare worker with PCR-confirmed SARS-CoV-2 infection or an uninfected control (not recorded which). The sample taken for sequencing was whole blood.

The CDR3 here is CSGDRAMF. DNA of the CDR3: TGCAGCGGGGACCGGGCCATGTTT. The rearrangement joins TRBV29-1 to TRBJ1-1; D possibly corresponds to TRBD1 (5 bases). The length of the CDR3 is 8 residues. The germline V gene has CDR1 SQVTM and CDR2 ANQGSEA.